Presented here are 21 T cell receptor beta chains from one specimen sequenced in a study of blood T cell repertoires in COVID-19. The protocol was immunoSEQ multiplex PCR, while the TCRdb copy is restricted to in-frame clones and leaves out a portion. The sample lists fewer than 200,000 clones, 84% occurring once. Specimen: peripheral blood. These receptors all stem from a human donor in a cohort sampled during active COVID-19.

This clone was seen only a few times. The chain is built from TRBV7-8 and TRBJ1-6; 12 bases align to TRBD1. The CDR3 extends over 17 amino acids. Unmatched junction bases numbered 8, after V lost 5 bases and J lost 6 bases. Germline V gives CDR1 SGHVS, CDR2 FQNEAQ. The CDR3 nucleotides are TGTGCCAGCAGCCATAGTGGGGACAGGGGGCCTAATTCACCCCTCCACTTT. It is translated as CASSHSGDRGPNSPLHF.

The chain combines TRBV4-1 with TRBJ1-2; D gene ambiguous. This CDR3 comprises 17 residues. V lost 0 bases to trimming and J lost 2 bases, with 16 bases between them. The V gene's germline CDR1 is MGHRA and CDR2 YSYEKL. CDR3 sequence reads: CASSQDRSGLLNYGYTF. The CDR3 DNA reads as TGCGCCAGCAGCCAAGATCGGAGCGGACTCTTGAACTATGGCTACACCTTC.

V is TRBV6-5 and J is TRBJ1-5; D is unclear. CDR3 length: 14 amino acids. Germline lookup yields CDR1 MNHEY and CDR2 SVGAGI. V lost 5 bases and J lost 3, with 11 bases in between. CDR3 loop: CASSLSGDNQPQHF. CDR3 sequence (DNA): TGTGCCAGCAGTCTGTCGGGAGACAATCAGCCCCAGCATTTT.

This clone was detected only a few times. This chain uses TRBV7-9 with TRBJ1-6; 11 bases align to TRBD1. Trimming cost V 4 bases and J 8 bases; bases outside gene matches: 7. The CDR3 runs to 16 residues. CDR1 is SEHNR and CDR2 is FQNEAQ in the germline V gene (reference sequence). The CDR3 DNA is TGTGCCAGCAGCTCGAATCCGGGACAGGGGGATTCACCCCTCCACTTT. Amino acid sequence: CASSSNPGQGDSPLHF.

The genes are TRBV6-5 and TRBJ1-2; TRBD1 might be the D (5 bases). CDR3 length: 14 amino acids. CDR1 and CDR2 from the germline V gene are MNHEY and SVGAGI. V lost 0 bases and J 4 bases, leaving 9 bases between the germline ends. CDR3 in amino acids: CASSYSGQGYGYTF. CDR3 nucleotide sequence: TGTGCCAGCAGTTACTCGGGGCAGGGCTATGGCTACACCTTC.

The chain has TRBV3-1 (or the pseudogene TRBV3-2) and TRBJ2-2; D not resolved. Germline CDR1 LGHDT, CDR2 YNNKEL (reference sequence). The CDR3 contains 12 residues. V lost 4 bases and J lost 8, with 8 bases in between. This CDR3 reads CASSLSAGELFF. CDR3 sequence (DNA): TGTGCCAGCAGCCTATCAGCGGGGGAGCTGTTTTTT.

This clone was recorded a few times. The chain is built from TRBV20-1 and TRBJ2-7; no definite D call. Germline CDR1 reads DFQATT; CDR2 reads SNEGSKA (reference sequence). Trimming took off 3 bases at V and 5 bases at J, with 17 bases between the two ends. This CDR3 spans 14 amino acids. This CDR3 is CSASFRGLQNEQYF. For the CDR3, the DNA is TGCAGTGCTAGTTTTCGCGGCTTGCAAAACGAGCAGTACTTC.

DNA for the CDR3: TGTGCCAGTAGTCTGAGACCGGGAGGATACGAGCAGTACTTC. Protein sequence: CASSLRPGGYEQYF. This sequence joins TRBV19 and TRBJ2-7; 7 bases agree with TRBD2. The V gene end was trimmed by 5 bases and the J gene end by 4 bases; junction bases not matched to a gene: 8. This CDR3 comprises 14 residues. In germline, CDR1 is LNHDA, CDR2 SQIVND (reference sequence).

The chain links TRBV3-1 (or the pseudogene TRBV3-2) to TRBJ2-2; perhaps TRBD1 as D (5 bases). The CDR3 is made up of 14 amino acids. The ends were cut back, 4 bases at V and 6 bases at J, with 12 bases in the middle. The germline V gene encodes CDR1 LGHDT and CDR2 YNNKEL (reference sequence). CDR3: CASSLRVGAGELFF. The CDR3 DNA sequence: TGTGCCAGCAGCCTCAGGGTTGGTGCCGGGGAGCTGTTTTTT.

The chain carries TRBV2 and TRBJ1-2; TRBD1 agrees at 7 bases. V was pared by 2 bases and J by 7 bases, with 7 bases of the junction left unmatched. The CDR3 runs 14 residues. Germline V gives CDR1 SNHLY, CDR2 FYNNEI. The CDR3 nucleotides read TGTGCCAGCAGTGAAATGTCAGGGGGTCCTGGCTACACCTTC. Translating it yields CASSEMSGGPGYTF.

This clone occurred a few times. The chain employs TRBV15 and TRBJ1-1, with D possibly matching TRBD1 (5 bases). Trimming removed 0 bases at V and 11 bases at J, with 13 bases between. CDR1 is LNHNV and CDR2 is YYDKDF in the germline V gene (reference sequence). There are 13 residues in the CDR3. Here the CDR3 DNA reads TGTGCCACCAGCAGAGATCGGAGGGGAGAGGCTTTCTTT. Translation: CATSRDRRGEAFF.

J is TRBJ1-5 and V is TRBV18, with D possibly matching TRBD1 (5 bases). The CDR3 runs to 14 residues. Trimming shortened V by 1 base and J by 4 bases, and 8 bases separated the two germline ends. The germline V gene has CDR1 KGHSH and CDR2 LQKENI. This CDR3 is CASSPLQGNQPQHF. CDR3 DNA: TGTGCCAGCTCACCACTCCAGGGAAATCAGCCCCAGCATTTT.

The CDR3 spells CASSLGDRGLFEQYF. The CDR3 DNA sequence: TGTGCCAGCAGCTTAGGGGACAGGGGGTTGTTCGAGCAGTACTTC. The chain carries TRBV7-9 and TRBJ2-7, with 11 nucleotides matching TRBD1. This CDR3 contains 15 residues. V trimming: 1 base; J trimming: 6 bases; junction bases outside the gene matches: 5. Germline values: CDR1 SEHNR, CDR2 FQNEAQ (reference sequence).

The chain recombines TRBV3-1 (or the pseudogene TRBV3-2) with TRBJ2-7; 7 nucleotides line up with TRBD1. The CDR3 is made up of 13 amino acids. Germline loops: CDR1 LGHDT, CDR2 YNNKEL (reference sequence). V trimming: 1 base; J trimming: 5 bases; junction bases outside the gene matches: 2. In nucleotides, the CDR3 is TGTGCCAGCAGCCAAGGGGACAGCAACGAGCAGTACTTC. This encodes CASSQGDSNEQYF.

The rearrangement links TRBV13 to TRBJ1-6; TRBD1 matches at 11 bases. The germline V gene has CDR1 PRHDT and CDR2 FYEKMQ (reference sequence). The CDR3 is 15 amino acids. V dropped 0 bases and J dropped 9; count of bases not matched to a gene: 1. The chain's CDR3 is CASSLGDRGLSPLHF. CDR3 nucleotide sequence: TGTGCCAGCAGCTTAGGGGACAGGGGGCTTTCACCCCTCCACTTT.

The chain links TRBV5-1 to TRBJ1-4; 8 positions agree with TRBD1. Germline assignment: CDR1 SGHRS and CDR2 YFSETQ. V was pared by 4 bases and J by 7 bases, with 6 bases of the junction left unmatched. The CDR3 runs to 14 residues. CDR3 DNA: TGCGCCAGCAGCAGTGGACAGGGCGGTGAAAAACTGTTTTTT. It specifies CASSSGQGGEKLFF.

CDR3 nucleotide sequence: TGCGCCAGCAGCCAGCGGATCTCCTACGAGCAGTACTTC. Translating it yields CASSQRISYEQYF. The J gene is TRBJ2-7, the V gene TRBV5-1; D may be TRBD2 (5 bases). Germline loops: CDR1 SGHRS, CDR2 YFSETQ. The CDR3 extends over 13 amino acids. V was shortened by 4 bases and J by 0 bases, with 8 bases between the two germline ends.

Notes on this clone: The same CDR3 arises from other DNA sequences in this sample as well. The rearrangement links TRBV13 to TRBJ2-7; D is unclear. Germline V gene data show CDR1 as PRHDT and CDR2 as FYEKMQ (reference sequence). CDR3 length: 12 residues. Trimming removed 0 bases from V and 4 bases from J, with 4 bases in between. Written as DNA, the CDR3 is TGTGCCAGCAGCTTAGGTCGTTACGAGCAGTACTTC. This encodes CASSLGRYEQYF.

The CDR3 loop reads CAWTRLEQQYF. For the CDR3, the DNA is TGTGCCTGGACACGACTAGAGCAGCAGTACTTC. The chain uses TRBV30 and TRBJ2-7; D perhaps matches TRBD2 (6 bases). There are 11 residues in the CDR3. Germline V gives CDR1 GTSNPN, CDR2 SVGIG (reference sequence). Trimming left V 4 bases short and J 8 bases short, with 12 bases between.

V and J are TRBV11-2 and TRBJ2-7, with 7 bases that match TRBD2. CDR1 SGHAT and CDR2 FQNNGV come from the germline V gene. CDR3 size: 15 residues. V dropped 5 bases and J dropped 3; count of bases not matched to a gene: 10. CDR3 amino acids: CASSPAGQGGYEQYF. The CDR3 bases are TGTGCCAGCAGCCCAGCGGGGCAGGGAGGCTACGAGCAGTACTTC.

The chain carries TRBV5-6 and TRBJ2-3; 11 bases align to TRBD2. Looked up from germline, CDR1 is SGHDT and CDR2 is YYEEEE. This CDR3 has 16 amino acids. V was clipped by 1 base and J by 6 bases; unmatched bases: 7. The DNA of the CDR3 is TGTGCCAGCAGCTTGCACCTGACTAGCGGGGTTGATACGCAGTATTTT. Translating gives CASSLHLTSGVDTQYF.